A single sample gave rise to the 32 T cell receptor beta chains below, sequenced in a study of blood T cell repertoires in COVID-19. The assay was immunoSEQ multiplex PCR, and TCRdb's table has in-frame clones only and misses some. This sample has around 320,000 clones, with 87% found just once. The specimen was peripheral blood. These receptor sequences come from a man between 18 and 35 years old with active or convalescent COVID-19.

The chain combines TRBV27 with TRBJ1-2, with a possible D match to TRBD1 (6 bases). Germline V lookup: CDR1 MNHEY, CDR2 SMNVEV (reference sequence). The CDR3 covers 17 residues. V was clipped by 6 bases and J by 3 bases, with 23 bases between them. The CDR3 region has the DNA TGTGCCAGCAGGCCACCCGGGCGGACAGTTGGAGACTATGGCTACACCTTC. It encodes CASRPPGRTVGDYGYTF.

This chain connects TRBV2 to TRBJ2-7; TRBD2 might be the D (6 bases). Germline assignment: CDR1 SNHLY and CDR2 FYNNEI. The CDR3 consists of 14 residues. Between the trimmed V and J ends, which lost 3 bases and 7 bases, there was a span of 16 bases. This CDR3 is CASSEASVRGEQYF. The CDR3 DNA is TGTGCCAGCAGTGAGGCTAGCGTCCGAGGGGAGCAGTACTTC.

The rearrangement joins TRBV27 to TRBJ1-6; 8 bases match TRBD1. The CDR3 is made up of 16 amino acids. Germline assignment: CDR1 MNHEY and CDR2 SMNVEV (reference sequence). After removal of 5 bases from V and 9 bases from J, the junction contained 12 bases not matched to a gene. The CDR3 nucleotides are TGTGCCAGCAGTCCAACTGACAGGGGTCGGTTTTCACCCCTCCACTTT. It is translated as CASSPTDRGRFSPLHF.

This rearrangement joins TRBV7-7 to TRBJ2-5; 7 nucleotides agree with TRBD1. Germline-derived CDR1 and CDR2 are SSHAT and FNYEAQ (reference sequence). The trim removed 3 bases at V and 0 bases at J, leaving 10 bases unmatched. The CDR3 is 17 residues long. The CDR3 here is CASSLFFDRDNQETQYF. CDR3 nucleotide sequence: TGTGCCAGCAGCTTGTTTTTTGACAGGGACAACCAAGAGACCCAGTACTTC.

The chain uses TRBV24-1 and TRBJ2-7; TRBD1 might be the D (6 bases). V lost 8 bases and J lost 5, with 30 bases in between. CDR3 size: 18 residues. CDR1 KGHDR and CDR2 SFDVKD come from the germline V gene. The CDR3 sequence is CATTGVDFVGAPRDEQYF. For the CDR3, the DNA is TGTGCCACCACCGGGGTAGATTTTGTGGGGGCGCCAAGGGACGAGCAGTACTTC.

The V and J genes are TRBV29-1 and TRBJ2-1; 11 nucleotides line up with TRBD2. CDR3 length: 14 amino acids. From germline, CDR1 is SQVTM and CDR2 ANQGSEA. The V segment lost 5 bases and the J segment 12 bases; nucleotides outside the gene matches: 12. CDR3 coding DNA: TGCAGCGTTACCACTAGCGGGAGAGTCGTTGGGCAGTTCTTC. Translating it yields CSVTTSGRVVGQFF.

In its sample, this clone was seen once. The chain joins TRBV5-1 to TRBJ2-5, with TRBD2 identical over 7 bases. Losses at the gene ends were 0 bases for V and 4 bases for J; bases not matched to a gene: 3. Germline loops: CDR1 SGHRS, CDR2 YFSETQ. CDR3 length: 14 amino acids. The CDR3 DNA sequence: TGCGCCAGCAGCTTGGAAGTAGCGGGAGAGACCCAGTACTTC. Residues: CASSLEVAGETQYF.

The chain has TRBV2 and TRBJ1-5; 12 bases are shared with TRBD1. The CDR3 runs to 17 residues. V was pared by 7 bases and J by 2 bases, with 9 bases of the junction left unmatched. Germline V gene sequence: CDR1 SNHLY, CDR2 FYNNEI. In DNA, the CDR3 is TGTGCCAGCAAAAGGGACAGGGGGCCTTGGGGCAATCAGCCCCAGCATTTT. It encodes CASKRDRGPWGNQPQHF.

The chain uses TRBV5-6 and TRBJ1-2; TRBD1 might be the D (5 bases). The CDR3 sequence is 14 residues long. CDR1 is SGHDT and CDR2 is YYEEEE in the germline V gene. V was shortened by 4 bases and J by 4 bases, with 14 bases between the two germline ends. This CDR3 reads CASSEWGSGYGYTF. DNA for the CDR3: TGTGCCAGCAGCGAATGGGGCTCTGGCTATGGCTACACCTTC. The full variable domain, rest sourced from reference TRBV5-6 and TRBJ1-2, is DAGVTQSPTHLIKTRGQQVTLRCSPKSGHDTVSWYQQALGQGPQFIFQYYEEEERQRGNFPDRFSGHQFPNYSSELNVNALLLGDSALYLCASSEWGSGYGYTFGSGTRLTVV.

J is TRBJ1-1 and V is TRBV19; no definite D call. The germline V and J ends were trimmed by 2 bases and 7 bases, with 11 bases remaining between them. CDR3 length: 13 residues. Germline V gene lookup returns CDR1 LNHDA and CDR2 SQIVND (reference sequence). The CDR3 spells CASSIMSGDEAFF. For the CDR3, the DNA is TGTGCCAGTAGTATAATGTCCGGGGATGAAGCTTTCTTT.

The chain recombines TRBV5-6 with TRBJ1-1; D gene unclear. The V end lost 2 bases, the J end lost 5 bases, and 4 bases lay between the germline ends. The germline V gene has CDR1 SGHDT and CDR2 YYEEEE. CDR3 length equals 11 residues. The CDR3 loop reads CASSFVTEAFF. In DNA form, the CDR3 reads TGTGCCAGCAGCTTCGTAACTGAAGCTTTCTTT.

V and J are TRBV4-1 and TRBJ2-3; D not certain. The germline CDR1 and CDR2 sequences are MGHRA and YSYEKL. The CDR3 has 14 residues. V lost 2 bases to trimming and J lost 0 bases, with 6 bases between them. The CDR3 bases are TGCGCCAGCAGCCAACCCCGGAGCACAGATACGCAGTATTTT. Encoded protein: CASSQPRSTDTQYF.

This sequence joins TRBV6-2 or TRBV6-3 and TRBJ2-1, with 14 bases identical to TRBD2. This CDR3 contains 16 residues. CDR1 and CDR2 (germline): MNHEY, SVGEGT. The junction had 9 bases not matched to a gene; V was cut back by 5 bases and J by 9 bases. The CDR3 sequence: CASSTRTSGGFGEQFF. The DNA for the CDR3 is TGTGCCAGCAGTACCCGGACTAGCGGGGGGTTTGGTGAGCAGTTCTTC.

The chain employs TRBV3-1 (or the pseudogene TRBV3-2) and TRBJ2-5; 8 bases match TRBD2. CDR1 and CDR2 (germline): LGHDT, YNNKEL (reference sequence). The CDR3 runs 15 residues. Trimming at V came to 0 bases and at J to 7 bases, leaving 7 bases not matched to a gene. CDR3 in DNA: TGTGCCAGCAGCCAAGATCATTCGGCGGGGGGGACCCAGTACTTC. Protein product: CASSQDHSAGGTQYF.

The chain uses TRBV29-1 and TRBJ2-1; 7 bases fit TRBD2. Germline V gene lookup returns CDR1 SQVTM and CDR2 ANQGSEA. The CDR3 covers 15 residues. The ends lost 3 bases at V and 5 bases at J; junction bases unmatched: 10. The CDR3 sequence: CSVDRLGGINNEQFF. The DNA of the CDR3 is TGCAGCGTTGATCGTCTCGGGGGGATCAACAATGAGCAGTTCTTC.

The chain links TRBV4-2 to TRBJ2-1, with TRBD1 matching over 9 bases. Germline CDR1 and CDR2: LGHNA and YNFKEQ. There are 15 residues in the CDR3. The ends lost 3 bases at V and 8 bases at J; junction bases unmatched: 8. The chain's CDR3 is CASSHTGTGSHEQFF. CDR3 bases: TGTGCCAGCAGCCATACCGGGACAGGGTCTCATGAGCAGTTCTTC.

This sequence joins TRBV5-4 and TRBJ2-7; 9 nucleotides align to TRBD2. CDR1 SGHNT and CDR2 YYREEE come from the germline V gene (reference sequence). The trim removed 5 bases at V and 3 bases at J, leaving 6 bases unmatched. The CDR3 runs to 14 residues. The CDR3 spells CASRRAGGNYEQYF. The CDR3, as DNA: TGTGCCAGCAGACGAGCGGGGGGCAACTACGAGCAGTACTTC.

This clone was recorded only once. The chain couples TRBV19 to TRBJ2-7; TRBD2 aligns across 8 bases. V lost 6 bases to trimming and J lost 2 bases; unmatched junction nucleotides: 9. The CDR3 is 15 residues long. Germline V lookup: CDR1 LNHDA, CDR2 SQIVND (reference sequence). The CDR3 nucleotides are TGTGCCAGTAGCGTGAGCGGGGGCCTTACCTACGAGCAGTACTTC. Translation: CASSVSGGLTYEQYF.

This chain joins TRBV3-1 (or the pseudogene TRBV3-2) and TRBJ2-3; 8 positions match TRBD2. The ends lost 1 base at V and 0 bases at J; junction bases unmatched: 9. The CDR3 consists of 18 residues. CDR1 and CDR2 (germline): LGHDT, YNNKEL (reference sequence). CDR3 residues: CASSQAHPSGSSTDTQYF. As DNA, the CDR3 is TGTGCCAGCAGCCAAGCGCATCCTAGCGGGTCTAGCACAGATACGCAGTATTTT.

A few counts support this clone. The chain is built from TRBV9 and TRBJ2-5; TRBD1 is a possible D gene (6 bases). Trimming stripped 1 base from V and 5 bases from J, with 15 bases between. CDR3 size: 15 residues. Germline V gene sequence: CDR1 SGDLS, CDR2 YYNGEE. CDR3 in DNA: TGTGCCAGCAGCGTATCCAGGGGAAATCAGGAGACCCAGTACTTC. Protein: CASSVSRGNQETQYF.

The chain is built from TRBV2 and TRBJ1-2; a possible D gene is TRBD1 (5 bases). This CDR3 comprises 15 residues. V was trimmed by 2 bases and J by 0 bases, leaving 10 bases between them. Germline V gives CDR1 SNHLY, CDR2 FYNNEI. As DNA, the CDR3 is TGTGCCAGCAGTGAATCACAGGTAGCTAACTATGGCTACACCTTC. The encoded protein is CASSESQVANYGYTF.

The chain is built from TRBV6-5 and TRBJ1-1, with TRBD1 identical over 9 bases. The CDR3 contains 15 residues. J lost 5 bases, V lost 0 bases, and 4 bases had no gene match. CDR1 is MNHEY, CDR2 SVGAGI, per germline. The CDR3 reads CASSYSDRGYTEAFF. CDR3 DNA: TGTGCCAGCAGTTACTCGGACAGGGGTTATACTGAAGCTTTCTTT.

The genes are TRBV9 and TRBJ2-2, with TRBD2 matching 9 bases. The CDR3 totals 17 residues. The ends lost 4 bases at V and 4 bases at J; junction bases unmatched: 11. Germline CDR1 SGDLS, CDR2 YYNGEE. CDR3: CASSPRGAGGLTGELFF. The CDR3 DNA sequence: TGTGCCAGCAGCCCCCGAGGAGCGGGGGGCCTCACCGGGGAGCTGTTTTTT.

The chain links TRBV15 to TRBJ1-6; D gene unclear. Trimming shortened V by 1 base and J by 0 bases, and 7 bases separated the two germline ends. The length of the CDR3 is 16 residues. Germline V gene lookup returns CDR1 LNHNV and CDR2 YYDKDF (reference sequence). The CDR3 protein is CATSRGLSSYNSPLHF. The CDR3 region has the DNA TGTGCCACCAGCAGAGGCTTGAGCTCCTATAATTCACCCCTCCACTTT.

The CDR3 is CASNFFSGANVLTF. CDR3 bases: TGCGCCAGCAACTTCTTTTCTGGGGCCAACGTCCTGACTTTC. The chain couples TRBV5-1 to TRBJ2-6; D is uncertain. The V end was cut by 6 bases, the J end by 1 base, with 8 bases between. Germline CDR1 and CDR2: SGHRS and YFSETQ. This CDR3 has 14 amino acids.

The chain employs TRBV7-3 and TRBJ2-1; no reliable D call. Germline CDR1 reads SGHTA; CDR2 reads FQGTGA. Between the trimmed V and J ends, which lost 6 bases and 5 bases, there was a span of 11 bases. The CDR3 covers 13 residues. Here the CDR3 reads CASRGSEHNEQFF. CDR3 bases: TGTGCCAGCAGGGGCTCAGAGCACAATGAGCAGTTCTTC.

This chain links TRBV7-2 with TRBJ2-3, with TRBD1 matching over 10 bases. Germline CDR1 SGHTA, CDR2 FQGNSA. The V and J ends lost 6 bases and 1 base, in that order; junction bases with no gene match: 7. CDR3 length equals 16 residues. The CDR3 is CASSFIGTGGTDTQYF. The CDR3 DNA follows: TGTGCCAGCAGTTTTATAGGGACAGGGGGCACAGATACGCAGTATTTT.

The CDR3 loop reads CASSLSNALSYNEQFF. CDR3 sequence (DNA): TGTGCCAGCAGTTTATCGAATGCGCTATCCTACAATGAGCAGTTCTTC. The chain recombines TRBV27 with TRBJ2-1; the D is unclear. The CDR3 totals 16 residues. V lost 0 bases and J lost 1, with 10 bases in between. The germline V gene encodes CDR1 MNHEY and CDR2 SMNVEV (reference sequence).

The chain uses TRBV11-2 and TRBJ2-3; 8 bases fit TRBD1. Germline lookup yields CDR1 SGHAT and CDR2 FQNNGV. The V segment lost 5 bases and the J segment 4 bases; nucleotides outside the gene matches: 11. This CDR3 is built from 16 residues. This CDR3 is CASSRPGTGTADTQYF. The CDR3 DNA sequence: TGTGCCAGCAGCCGTCCCGGGACAGGTACAGCAGATACGCAGTATTTT.

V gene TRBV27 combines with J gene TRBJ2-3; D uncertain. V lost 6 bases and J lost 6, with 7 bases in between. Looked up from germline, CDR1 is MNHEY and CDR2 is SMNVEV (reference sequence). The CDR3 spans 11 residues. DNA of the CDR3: TGTGCCAGCAGATCGTCGGATACGCAGTATTTT. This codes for CASRSSDTQYF.

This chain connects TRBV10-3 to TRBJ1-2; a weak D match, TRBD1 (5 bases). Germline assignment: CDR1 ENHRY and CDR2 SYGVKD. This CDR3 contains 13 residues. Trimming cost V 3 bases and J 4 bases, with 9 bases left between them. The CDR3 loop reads CAISDGGGYGYTF. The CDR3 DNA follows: TGTGCCATCAGTGACGGGGGGGGCTATGGCTACACCTTC.

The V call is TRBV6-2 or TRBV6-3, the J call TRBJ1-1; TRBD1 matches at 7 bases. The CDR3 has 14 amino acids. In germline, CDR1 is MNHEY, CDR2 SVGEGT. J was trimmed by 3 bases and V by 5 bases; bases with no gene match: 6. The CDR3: CASSPPTGYTEAFF. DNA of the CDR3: TGTGCCAGCAGTCCACCGACAGGGTACACTGAAGCTTTCTTT.